Listed below are T cell receptor beta chains from one sample, sequenced in a study of graft-versus-host responses after intestinal transplantation. Sequenced by immunoSEQ multiplex PCR; TCRdb stores in-frame clones only, minus some. The sample has about 39,000 clones; about 90% are singletons. The sequenced sample was PBMCs, obtained roughly 270 days after transplant. The receptor set was obtained from a human patient who received an intestinal transplant, so some T cells may come from the graft donor. Each CDR3 is given with its conserved first and last residue. A D gene is named only where the DNA matches it firmly. The size entry is marked missing in some rows and otherwise reads once, few, many or a size class.

- TRBJ1-6 TRBV6-6 - TGTGCCAGCAGTTACCGTGGGGGGCCTGCTTCACCCCTCCACTTT CASSYRGGPASPLHF
- TRBJ1-5 TRBV19 - TGTGCCAGTAGTATTTTCTCAGGGTTGGATCAGCCCCAGCATTTT CASSIFSGLDQPQHF
- TRBJ1-6 TRBV6-5 - TGTGCCAGCAGTTTAACCGGTCCTAATTCACCCCTCCACTTT CASSLTGPNSPLHF
- TRBJ2-1 TRBV6-1 - TGTGCCAGCAGCCCAGCAGGGCTAGAAGGGCAGTTCTTC CASSPAGLEGQFF
few TRBJ2-5 TRBV7-9 TRBD2 TGTGCCAGCAGCTTAGCGGGAGCGGGGGGGCCGCCCCAGTACTTC CASSLAGAGGPPQYF
- TRBJ1-5 TRBV27 - TGTGCCAGCAGTCCAATCCCTAATAGCAATCAGCCCCAGCATTTT CASSPIPNSNQPQHF
- TRBJ1-1 TRBV4-1 - TGCGCCAGCAGCCCGAGCCCCGGTACTGAAGCTTTCTTT CASSPSPGTEAFF
few TRBJ2-3 TRBV6-5 TRBD2 TGTGCCAGCAGTAGGACTAGCGGATATTCGGATACGCAGTATTTT CASSRTSGYSDTQYF
- TRBJ2-7 TRBV2 - TGTGCCAGCAGTGATGAACTAGAAGCCTACGAGCAGTACTTC CASSDELEAYEQYF
- TRBJ1-1 TRBV6-5 TRBD1 TGTGCCAGCAGTGGGACAGGGGGTCTCACTGAAGCTTTCTTT CASSGTGGLTEAFF
- TRBJ2-5 TRBV7-9 - TGTGCCAGCAGCTTAGGAGTGGTAGAGGCCGAACGAACCCAGTACTTC CASSLGVVEAERTQYF
- TRBJ2-3 TRBV4-2 TRBD2 TGTGCCAGCAGCCAAGATCGGGGGGGGCCTGGAGATACGCAGTATTTT CASSQDRGGPGDTQYF
- TRBJ2-7 TRBV5-6 TRBD1 TGTGCCAGCAGCTTGGTACAGGGGGTCGAGCAGTACTTC CASSLVQGVEQYF
once TRBJ1-4 TRBV18 - TGTGCCAGCTCGCCCCCGGCTACAGGGACTGAAAAACTGTTTTTT CASSPPATGTEKLFF
- TRBJ2-4 TRBV7-3 TRBD2 TGTGCCAGCAGCCCACGTCCGAGCGGGGCGGAAAACATTCAGTACTTC CASSPRPSGAENIQYF
- TRBJ1-2 TRBV19 - TGTGCCAGTTTCCAGAACTATGGCTACACCTTC CASFQNYGYTF
- TRBJ2-7 TRBV5-4 TRBD2 TGTGCCAGCAGCTTCAGCGGGGGGGCCTACGAGCAGTACTTC CASSFSGGAYEQYF
- TRBJ2-1 TRBV5-8 TRBD2 TGTGCCAGCAGCTTGGCCGTTGGCGGGGGGTGGAATGAGCAGTTCTTC CASSLAVGGGWNEQFF
- TRBJ2-7 TRBV10-2 TRBD1 TGCGCCAGCAGTGAGCCGGGACAGGCCCGATCCTACGAGCAGTACTTC CASSEPGQARSYEQYF
- TRBJ2-2 TRBV25-1 - TGTGCCAGCAGTGTGAGTCCCGAATACGGGGAGCTGTTTTTT CASSVSPEYGELFF
- TRBJ2-2 TRBV10-3 - TGTGCCATCTCGGTTACCCTAGGTGGCACCGGGGAGCTGTTTTTT CAISVTLGGTGELFF
- TRBJ1-1 TRBV7-8 - TGTGCCAGCAGCTTTAGCTGGAACACTGAAGCTTTCTTT CASSFSWNTEAFF
- TRBJ2-7 TRBV27 - TGTGCCTCCGCCAGGACGGGTTCCTACGAGCAGTACTTC CASARTGSYEQYF
- TRBJ1-2 TRBV25-1 TRBD1 TGTGCCAGCACCGGACAGGGCGGCTACACCTTC CASTGQGGYTF
- TRBJ2-1 TRBV15 TRBD2 TGTGCCACCAGAAAAACGGGGGGGCCCTACAATGAGCAGTTCTTC CATRKTGGPYNEQFF
- TRBJ2-1 TRBV11-2 - TGTGCCAGCAGCACCTACTATGAGCAGTTCTTC CASSTYYEQFF
few TRBJ2-1 TRBV6-1 - TGTGCCAGCAGTGAAAAGGGCCACAATGAGCAGTTCTTC CASSEKGHNEQFF
- TRBJ2-2 TRBV14 - TGTGCCAGCAGCCAGACAAGGACGAACACCGGGGAGCTGTTTTTT CASSQTRTNTGELFF
few TRBJ1-6 TRBV11-1 - TGTGCCAGCAGCAAATACAGGGCCTATTCACCCCTCCACTTT CASSKYRAYSPLHF
- TRBJ2-7 TRBV5-5 - TGTGCCAGCAGCCCAAGGAGTTCGGGGGATAGCTCCTACGAGCAGTACTTC CASSPRSSGDSSYEQYF
- TRBJ1-4 TRBV9 TRBD1 TGTGCCAGCAGCCTTGCACAGGGGCGACGGGAAAAACTGTTTTTT CASSLAQGRREKLFF
- TRBJ2-1 TRBV6-1 TRBD2 TGTGCCAGCAGTGGCGGACTAGCGGCATGGCGGGTCTTC CASSGGLAAWRVF
- TRBJ1-2 TRBV2 - TGTGCCAGCATGGTGACAGAACTCTTCTATGGCTACACCTTC CASMVTELFYGYTF
- TRBJ1-1 TRBV27 - TGTGCCAGCAGTTTAAGAGGATTCTCAAGCCCTACTGAAGCTTTCTTT CASSLRGFSSPTEAFF
- TRBJ2-3 TRBV9 TRBD2 TGTGCCAGCAGCGTAGCCGGACTAGCGGGGGGCGTAGATACGCAGTATTTT CASSVAGLAGGVDTQYF
- TRBJ1-5 TRBV19 - TGTGCCAGTAGCTACCGGGACTTTTATAGCAATCAGCCCCAGCATTTT CASSYRDFYSNQPQHF
- TRBJ2-2 TRBV18 - TGTGCCAGCTCACCACTGGGGGCGAACACCGGGGAGCTGTTTTTT CASSPLGANTGELFF
once TRBJ2-1 TRBV7-8 TRBD2 TGTGCCAGCAGCTTAAAACTAGCGGGGAACAATGAGCAGTTCTTC CASSLKLAGNNEQFF
few TRBJ2-7 TRBV19 - TGTGCCAGTTCTGACTCCTACGAGCAGTACTTC CASSDSYEQYF
- TRBJ2-3 TRBV6-4 - TGTGCCAGCAGTGACGGGGGAACAGGCACAGATACGCAGTATTTT CASSDGGTGTDTQYF
- TRBJ2-7 TRBV19 - TGTGCCAGTAGTATATTGGTCTCGGAGCCCCCCTACGAGCAGTACTTC CASSILVSEPPYEQYF
- TRBJ2-7 TRBV27 TRBD2 TGTGCCAGCAGCCGCGGACTAGCGGCCCCCTACGAGCAGTACTTC CASSRGLAAPYEQYF
- TRBJ2-5 TRBV6-5 - TGTGCCAGCGGGCACCGGGATCAAGAGACCCAGTACTTC CASGHRDQETQYF